The present T cell receptor beta chain was sequenced within a study of blood T cell repertoires in COVID-19. Study-wide background: From the United States, Italy and Spain came samples of acute and convalescent COVID-19. T cells, B-cell-depleted T cells, or PBMCs supplied cDNA or gDNA.

This CDR3 is 15 amino acids long. The germline CDR1 and CDR2 sequences are SGDLS and YYNGEE. With 0 bases clipped from V and 0 bases from J, the junction kept 0 bases outside the gene matches. Methods used by the authors: Nucleated cell counts were estimated from reference gene primer amplification. The assay was immunoSEQ multiplex PCR, and TCRdb's table has in-frame clones only and misses some. The V and J calls and the clone size are those of that table, but D and trimming were determined from the DNA. The data show 100,000 to 150,000 clones, over 75% seen once. The receptor was isolated from a man aged 45-65 years with acute or convalescent COVID-19. The rearrangement joins TRBV9 to TRBJ2-3; 8 bases line up with TRBD2. The sequencing sample was made of peripheral blood. The chain's CDR3 is CASSVERGSTDTQYF. In DNA, the CDR3 is TGTGCCAGCAGCGTAGAGCGGGGGAGCACAGATACGCAGTATTTT.